This entry features one T cell receptor beta chain sequence. Use of 60 Vbeta and 13 Jbeta primers characterized the PCR. Profiled with immunoSEQ multiplex PCR; TCRdb holds only in-frame clones, not every one. The repertoire has about 130,000 clones, approximately 80% of them found once; the top ten carry 0.7%. Germline CDR1 SGHRS, CDR2 YFSETQ. Trimming cost V 4 bases and J 0 bases; bases outside gene matches: 6. The CDR3 totals 16 residues. This sample is drawn from a study of cytomegalovirus exposure and HLA in healthy donors. The sample was PBMCs. The sequence came from a man between 18 and 35 years old in good health and CMV-seronegative. V and J are TRBV5-1 and TRBJ2-7; 11 bases agree with TRBD2. The CDR3 coding sequence is TGCGCCAGCAGCCGTTTAGCGGGGGGGAGCTCCTACGAGCAGTACTTC. Translated, it gives CASSRLAGGSSYEQYF.